Shown below are 9 T cell receptor beta chains from a single sample sequenced in a study of cytomegalovirus exposure and HLA in healthy donors. Primers: 60 Vbeta forward and 13 Jbeta reverse. Data came from immunoSEQ multiplex PCR; TCRdb stores just in-frame clones and leaves some out. The sample includes roughly 93,000 clones, around 72% of them seen just once. The sample taken for sequencing was PBMCs. The receptors were gathered from a male donor in good health and CMV-seronegative.

This chain uses TRBV9 with TRBJ2-3; 8 bases are a match to TRBD2. Trimming at V came to 4 bases and at J to 1 base, leaving 5 bases not matched to a gene. CDR3 length: 15 residues. Looked up from germline, CDR1 is SGDLS and CDR2 is YYNGEE. CDR3 in amino acids: CASSPPGLGTDTQYF. The CDR3 coding sequence is TGTGCCAGCAGCCCACCGGGACTAGGCACAGATACGCAGTATTTT.

This chain links TRBV11-2 with TRBJ2-5; D gene uncertain. This CDR3 contains 12 residues. Germline V gene data show CDR1 as SGHAT and CDR2 as FQNNGV. V shed 5 bases and J shed 5 bases, with 9 bases lying between them. CDR3 residues: CASSPVHETQYF. The CDR3 region has the DNA TGTGCCAGCAGCCCGGTTCATGAGACCCAGTACTTC.

The table lists this clone with a count of one. The chain combines TRBV27 with TRBJ2-3, with D possibly TRBD2 on 5 matching bases. Germline lookup yields CDR1 MNHEY and CDR2 SMNVEV (reference sequence). This CDR3 contains 12 residues. Deletions cut 5 bases from V and 6 bases from J, with 9 bases between. CDR3 DNA: TGTGCCAGCAGTCCACAGCGGGATACGCAGTATTTT. Residues: CASSPQRDTQYF.

This chain uses TRBV19 with TRBJ1-1; D not certain. The CDR3 is 14 residues long. Germline loops: CDR1 LNHDA, CDR2 SQIVND (reference sequence). V shed 4 bases and J shed 0 bases, with 9 bases lying between them. This CDR3 is CASSRRILNTEAFF. CDR3 coding DNA: TGTGCCAGTAGTAGGAGGATACTGAACACTGAAGCTTTCTTT.

This sequence joins TRBV2 and TRBJ2-2; 13 bases agree with TRBD2. This CDR3 spans 16 amino acids. J was trimmed by 6 bases and V by 5 bases; bases with no gene match: 6. Germline V lookup: CDR1 SNHLY, CDR2 FYNNEI. The CDR3 loop is CASSNPGLAGSGELFF. In DNA form, the CDR3 reads TGTGCCAGCAGTAATCCGGGACTAGCGGGATCCGGGGAGCTGTTTTTT.

This chain uses TRBV5-4 with TRBJ2-7, with 9 bases matching TRBD2. V was clipped by 5 bases and J by 0 bases; unmatched bases: 12. Germline V gives CDR1 SGHNT, CDR2 YYREEE (reference sequence). The CDR3 has 17 residues. The CDR3 region has the DNA TGTGCCAGCAGTATGGGCCTTCATAGCGGGAGCTCCTACGAGCAGTACTTC. It codes for CASSMGLHSGSSYEQYF.

This chain uses TRBV15 with TRBJ1-3; 10 bases match TRBD1. The length of the CDR3 is 18 residues. CDR1 and CDR2 (germline): LNHNV, YYDKDF (reference sequence). V lost 1 base, J lost 0 bases, and 6 bases stayed unmatched. CDR3 in DNA: TGTGCCACCAGCAGAGCCTTTTGGACAGGGGGCTCTGGAAACACCATATATTTT. Translating it yields CATSRAFWTGGSGNTIYF.

The sample holds a few counts of this clone. This rearrangement joins TRBV7-8 to TRBJ2-3; no clear D. The V and J ends lost 1 base and 5 bases respectively, with 7 bases between them. The CDR3 consists of 13 residues. Germline CDR1 and CDR2: SGHVS and FQNEAQ. As DNA, the CDR3 is TGTGCCAGCAGCTTAGACGTAGTAGATACGCAGTATTTT. Residues: CASSLDVVDTQYF. Filled out from reference TRBV7-8 and TRBJ2-3, the complete variable domain reads GAGVSQSPRYKVAKRGQDVALRCDPISGHVSLFWYQQALGQGPEFLTYFQNEAQLDKSGLPSDRFFAERPEGSVSTLKIQRTQQEDSAVYLCASSLDVVDTQYFGPGTRLTVL.

This clone appeared a few times. The genes are TRBV4-1 and TRBJ1-1, with TRBD1 identical over 7 bases. The germline CDR1 and CDR2 sequences are MGHRA and YSYEKL. V was clipped by 1 base and J by 5 bases; unmatched bases: 7. The CDR3 runs to 15 residues. The CDR3 loop reads CASSQVDRAITEAFF. For the CDR3, the DNA is TGCGCCAGCAGCCAAGTTGACAGGGCTATAACTGAAGCTTTCTTT.